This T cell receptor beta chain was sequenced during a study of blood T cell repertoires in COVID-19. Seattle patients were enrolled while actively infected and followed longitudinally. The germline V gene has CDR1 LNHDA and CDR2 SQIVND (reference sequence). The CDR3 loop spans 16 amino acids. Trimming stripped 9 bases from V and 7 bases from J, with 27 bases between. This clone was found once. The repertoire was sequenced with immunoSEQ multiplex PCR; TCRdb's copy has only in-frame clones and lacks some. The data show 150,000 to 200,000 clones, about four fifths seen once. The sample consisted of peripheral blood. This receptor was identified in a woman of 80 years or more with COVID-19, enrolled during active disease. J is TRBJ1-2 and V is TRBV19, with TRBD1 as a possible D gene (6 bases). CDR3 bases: TGTGCCAGCTCCCTTATGTCGCGGGGGCAGGAGAGTGGCTACACCTTC. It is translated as CASSLMSRGQESGYTF. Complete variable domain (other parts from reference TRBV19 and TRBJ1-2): DGGITQSPKYLFRKEGQNVTLSCEQNLNHDAMYWYRQDPGQGLRLIYYSQIVNDFQKGDIAEGYSVSREKKESFPLTVTSAQKNPTAFYLCASSLMSRGQESGYTFGSGTRLTVV.